This T cell receptor (beta chain) was identified in a study of early stage breast cancer tumors. Germline V CDR1 and CDR2: DFQATT, SNEGSKA (reference sequence). Between the trimmed V and J ends, which lost 5 bases and 0 bases, there was a span of 5 bases. This CDR3 has 11 residues. The repertoire was sequenced with immunoSEQ multiplex PCR; TCRdb's copy has only in-frame clones and lacks some. The sample consists of approximately 30,000 clones, roughly 50% of them appearing once. The sequence derives from a person aged 45 to 59 with breast cancer. The J gene is TRBJ2-7, the V gene TRBV20-1, with D hard to call. Sequenced material: breast tumor tissue. As DNA, the CDR3 is TGCAGTGCTTTTAACTCCTACGAGCAGTACTTC. It specifies CSAFNSYEQYF.